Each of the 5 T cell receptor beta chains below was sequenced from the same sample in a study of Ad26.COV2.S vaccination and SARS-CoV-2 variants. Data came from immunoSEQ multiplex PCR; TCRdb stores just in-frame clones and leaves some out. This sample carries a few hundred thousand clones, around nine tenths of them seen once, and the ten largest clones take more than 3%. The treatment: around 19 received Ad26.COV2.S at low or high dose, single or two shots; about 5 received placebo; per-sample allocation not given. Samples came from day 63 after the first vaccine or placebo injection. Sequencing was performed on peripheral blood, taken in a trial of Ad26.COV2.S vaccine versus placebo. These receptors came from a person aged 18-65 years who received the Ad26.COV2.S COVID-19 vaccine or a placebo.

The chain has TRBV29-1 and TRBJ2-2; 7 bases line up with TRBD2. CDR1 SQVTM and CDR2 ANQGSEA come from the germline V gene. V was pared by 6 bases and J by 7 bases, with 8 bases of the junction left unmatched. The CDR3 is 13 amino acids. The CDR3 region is CSVERGEGGELFF. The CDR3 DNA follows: TGCAGCGTCGAACGGGGGGAGGGCGGGGAGCTGTTTTTT.

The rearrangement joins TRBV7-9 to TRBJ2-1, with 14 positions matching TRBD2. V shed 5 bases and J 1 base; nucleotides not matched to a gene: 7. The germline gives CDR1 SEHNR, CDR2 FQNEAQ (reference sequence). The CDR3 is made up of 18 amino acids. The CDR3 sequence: CASSGGLAGAISYNEQFF. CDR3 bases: TGTGCCAGCAGCGGGGGACTAGCGGGGGCAATTTCCTACAATGAGCAGTTCTTC. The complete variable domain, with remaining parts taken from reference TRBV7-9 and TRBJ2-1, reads DTGVSQNPRHKITKRGQNVTFRCDPISEHNRLYWYRQTLGQGPEFLTYFQNEAQLEKSRLLSDRFSAERPKGSFSTLEIQRTEQGDSAMYLCASSGGLAGAISYNEQFFGPGTRLTVL.

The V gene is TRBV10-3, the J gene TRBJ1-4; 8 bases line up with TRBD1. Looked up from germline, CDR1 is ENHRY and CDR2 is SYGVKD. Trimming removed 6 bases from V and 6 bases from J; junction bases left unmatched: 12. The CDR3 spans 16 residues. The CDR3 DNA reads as TGTGCCATCAGCGACGGGTCAGGGGGCGTGTATGAAAAACTGTTTTTT. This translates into CAISDGSGGVYEKLFF.

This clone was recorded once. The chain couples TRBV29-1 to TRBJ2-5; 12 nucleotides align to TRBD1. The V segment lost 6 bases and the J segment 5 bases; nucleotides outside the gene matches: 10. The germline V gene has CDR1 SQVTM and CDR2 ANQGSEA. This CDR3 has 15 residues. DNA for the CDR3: TGCAGCGTGGACAAGGGACAGGGGGCGCGGGAGACCCAGTACTTC. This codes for CSVDKGQGARETQYF.

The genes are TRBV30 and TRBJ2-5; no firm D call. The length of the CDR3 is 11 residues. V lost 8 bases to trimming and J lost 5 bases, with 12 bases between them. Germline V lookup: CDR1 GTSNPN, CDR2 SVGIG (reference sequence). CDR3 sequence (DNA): TGTGCCGCCGGGCAGATGGAGACCCAGTACTTC. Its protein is CAAGQMETQYF.